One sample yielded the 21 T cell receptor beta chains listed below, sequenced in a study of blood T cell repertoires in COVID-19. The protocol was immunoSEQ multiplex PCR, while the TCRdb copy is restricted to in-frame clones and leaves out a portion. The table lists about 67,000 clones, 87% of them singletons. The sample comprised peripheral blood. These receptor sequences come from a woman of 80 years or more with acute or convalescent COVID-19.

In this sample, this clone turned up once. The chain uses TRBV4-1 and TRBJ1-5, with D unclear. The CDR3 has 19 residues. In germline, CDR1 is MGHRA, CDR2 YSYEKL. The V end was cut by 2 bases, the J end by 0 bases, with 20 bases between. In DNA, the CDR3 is TGCGCCAGCAGCCAAATCGACTTGGGGTTCCGGGATAGCAATCAGCCCCAGCATTTT. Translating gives CASSQIDLGFRDSNQPQHF.

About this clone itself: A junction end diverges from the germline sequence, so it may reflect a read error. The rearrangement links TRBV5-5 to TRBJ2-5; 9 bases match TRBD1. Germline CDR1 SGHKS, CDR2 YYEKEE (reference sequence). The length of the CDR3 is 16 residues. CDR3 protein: CASSLRTGASQETQYF. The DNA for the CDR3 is TGTGCCAGCAGCTTGCGGACAGGGGCCAGCCAAGAAACCCAGTACTTC.

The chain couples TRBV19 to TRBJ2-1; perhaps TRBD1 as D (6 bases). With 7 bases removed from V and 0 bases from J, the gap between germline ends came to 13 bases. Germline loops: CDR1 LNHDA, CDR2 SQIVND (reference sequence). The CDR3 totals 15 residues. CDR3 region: CASTPDRSSYNEQFF. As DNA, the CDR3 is TGTGCCAGTACCCCAGACAGGAGCTCCTACAATGAGCAGTTCTTC.

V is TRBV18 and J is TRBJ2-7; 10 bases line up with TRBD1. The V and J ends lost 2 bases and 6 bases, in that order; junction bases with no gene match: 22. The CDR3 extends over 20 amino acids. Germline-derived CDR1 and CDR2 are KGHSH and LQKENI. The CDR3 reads CASSPGGRRPGQGSWGEQYF. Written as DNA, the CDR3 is TGTGCCAGCTCACCAGGGGGGAGACGACCGGGACAGGGGTCTTGGGGCGAGCAGTACTTC. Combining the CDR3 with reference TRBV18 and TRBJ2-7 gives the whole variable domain NAGVMQNPRHLVRRRGQEARLRCSPMKGHSHVYWYRQLPEEGLKFMVYLQKENIIDESGMPKERFSAEFPKEGPSILRIQQVVRGDSAAYFCASSPGGRRPGQGSWGEQYFGPGTRLTVT.

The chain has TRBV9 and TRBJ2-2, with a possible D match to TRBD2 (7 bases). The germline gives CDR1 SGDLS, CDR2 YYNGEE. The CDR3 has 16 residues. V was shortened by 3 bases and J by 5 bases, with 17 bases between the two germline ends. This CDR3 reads CASSAQGGALTGELFF. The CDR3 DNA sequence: TGTGCCAGCAGCGCCCAAGGGGGGGCACTGACCGGGGAGCTGTTTTTT.

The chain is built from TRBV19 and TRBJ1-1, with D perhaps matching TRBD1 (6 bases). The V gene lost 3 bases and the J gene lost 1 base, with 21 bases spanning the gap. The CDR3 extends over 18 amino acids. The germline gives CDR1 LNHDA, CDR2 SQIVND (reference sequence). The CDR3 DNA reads TGTGCCAGTAGTATTAGGTCGGGCGCCGGGGGGGCGAACACTGAAGCTTTCTTT. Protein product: CASSIRSGAGGANTEAFF.

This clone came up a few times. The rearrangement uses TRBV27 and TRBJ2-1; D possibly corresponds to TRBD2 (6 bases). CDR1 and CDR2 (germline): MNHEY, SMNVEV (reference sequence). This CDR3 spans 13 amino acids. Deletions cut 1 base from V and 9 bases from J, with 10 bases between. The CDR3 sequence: CASSLWNGGEQFF. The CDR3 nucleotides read TGTGCCAGCAGTTTATGGAACGGGGGTGAGCAGTTCTTC.

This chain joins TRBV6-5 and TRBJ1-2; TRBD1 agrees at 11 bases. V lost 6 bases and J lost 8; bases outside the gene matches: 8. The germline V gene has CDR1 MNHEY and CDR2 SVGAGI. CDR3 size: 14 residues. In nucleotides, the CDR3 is TGTGCCAGCAGGGCGGGACAGGGGGTCGGCGGCTACACCTTC. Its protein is CASRAGQGVGGYTF.

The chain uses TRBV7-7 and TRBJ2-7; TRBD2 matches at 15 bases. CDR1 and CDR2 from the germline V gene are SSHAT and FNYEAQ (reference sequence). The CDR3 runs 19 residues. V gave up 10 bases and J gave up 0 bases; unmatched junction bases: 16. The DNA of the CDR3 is TGTGCCACCCCTCCTCCGGGACTAGCGGGGGGAATGCGCTCCTACGAGCAGTACTTC. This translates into CATPPPGLAGGMRSYEQYF. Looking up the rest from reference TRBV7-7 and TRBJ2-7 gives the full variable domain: GAGVSQSPRYKVTKRGQDVTLRCDPISSHATLYWYQQALGQGPEFLTYFNYEAQPDKSGLPSDRFSAERPEGSISTLTIQRTEQRDSAMYRCATPPPGLAGGMRSYEQYFGPGTRLTVT.

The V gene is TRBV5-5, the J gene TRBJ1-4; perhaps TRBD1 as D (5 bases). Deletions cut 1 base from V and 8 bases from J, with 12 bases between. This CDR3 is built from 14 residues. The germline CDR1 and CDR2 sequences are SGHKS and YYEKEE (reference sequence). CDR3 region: CASSLTGEGEKLFF. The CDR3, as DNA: TGTGCCAGCAGCTTGACGGGGGAGGGAGAAAAACTGTTTTTT. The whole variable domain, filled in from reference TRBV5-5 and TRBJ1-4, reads DAGVTQSPTHLIKTRGQQVTLRCSPISGHKSVSWYQQVLGQGPQFIFQYYEKEERGRGNFPDRFSARQFPNYSSELNVNALLLGDSALYLCASSLTGEGEKLFFGSGTQLSVL.

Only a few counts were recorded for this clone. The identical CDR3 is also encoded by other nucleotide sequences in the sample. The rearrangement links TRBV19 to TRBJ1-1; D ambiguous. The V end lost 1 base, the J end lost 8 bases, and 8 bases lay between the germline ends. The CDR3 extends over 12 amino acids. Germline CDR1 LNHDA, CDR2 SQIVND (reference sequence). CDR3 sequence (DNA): TGTGCCAGTAGTATAGGCGGAGGAGAAGCTTTCTTT. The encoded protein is CASSIGGGEAFF.

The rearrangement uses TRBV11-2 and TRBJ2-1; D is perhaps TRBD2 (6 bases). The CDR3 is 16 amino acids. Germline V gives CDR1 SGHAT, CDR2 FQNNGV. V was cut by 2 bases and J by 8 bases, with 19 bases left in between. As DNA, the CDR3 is TGTGCCAGCAGCTTATCTGCGGGGCTATTGGGGGATGAGCAGTTCTTC. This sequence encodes CASSLSAGLLGDEQFF.

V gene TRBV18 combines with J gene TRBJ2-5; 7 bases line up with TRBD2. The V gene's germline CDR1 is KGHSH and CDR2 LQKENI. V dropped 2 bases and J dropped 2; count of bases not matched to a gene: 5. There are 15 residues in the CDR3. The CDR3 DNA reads TGTGCCAGCTCACCATTGGCTAGCGGACAAGAGACCCAGTACTTC. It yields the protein CASSPLASGQETQYF.

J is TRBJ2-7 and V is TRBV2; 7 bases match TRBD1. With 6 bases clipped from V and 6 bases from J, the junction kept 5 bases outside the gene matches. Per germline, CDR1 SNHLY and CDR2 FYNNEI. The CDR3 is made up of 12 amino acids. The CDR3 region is CASSLTGAEQYF. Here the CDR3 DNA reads TGTGCCAGCAGCCTAACAGGGGCCGAGCAGTACTTC.

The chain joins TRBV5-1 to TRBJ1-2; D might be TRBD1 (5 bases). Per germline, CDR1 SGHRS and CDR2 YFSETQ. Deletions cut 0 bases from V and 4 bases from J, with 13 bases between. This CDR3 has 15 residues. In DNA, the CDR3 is TGCGCCAGCAGCTTGGAACGGGGGAGCGTCTATGGCTACACCTTC. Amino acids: CASSLERGSVYGYTF.

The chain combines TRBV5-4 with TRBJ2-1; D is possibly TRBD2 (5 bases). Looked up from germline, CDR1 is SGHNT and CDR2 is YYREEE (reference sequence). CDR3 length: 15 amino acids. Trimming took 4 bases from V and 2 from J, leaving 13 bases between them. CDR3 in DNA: TGTGCCAGCAGCAGGGTTTCGGGGACCTACAATGAGCAGTTCTTC. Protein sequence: CASSRVSGTYNEQFF.

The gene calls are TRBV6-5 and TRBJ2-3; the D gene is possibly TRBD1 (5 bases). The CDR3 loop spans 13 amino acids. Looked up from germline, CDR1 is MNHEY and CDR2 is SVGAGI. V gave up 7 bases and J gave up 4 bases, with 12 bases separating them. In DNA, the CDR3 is TGTGCCAGCAAACCAGGGAAATCAGATACGCAGTATTTT. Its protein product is CASKPGKSDTQYF.

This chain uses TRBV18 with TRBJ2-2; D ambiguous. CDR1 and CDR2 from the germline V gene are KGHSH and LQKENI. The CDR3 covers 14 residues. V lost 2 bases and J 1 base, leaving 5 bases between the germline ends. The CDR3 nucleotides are TGTGCCAGCTCACCAGGGCAGAACACCGGGGAGCTGTTTTTT. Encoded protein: CASSPGQNTGELFF. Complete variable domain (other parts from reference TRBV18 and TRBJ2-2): NAGVMQNPRHLVRRRGQEARLRCSPMKGHSHVYWYRQLPEEGLKFMVYLQKENIIDESGMPKERFSAEFPKEGPSILRIQQVVRGDSAAYFCASSPGQNTGELFFGEGSRLTVL.

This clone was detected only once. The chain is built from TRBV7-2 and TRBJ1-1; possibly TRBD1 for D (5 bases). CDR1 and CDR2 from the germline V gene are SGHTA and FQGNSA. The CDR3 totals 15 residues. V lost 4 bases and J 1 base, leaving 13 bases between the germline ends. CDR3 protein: CASSSNGGWNTEAFF. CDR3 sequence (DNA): TGTGCCAGCAGCTCGAACGGGGGGTGGAACACTGAAGCTTTCTTT.

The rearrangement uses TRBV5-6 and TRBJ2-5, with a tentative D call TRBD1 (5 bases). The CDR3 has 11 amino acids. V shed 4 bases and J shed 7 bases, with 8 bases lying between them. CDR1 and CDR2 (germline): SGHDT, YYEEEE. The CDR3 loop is CASSTTGTQYF. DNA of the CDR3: TGTGCCAGCAGCACAACAGGGACCCAGTACTTC.

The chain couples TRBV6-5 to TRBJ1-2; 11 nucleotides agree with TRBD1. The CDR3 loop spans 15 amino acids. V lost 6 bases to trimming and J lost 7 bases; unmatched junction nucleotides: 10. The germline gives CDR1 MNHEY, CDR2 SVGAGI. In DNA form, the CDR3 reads TGTGCCAGCAGACTAGGACAGGGGGCGCGGCTTGGCTACACCTTC. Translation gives CASRLGQGARLGYTF.